The clone carrying this T cell receptor beta chain has a handful of counts. CDR3 length: 14 residues. J lost 5 bases, V lost 0 bases, and 2 bases had no gene match. CDR1 and CDR2 (germline): SGHTA, FQGNSA. Measured with immunoSEQ multiplex PCR; TCRdb has only the in-frame clones, and not every one. Of 40,000 to 50,000 clones listed, approximately 85% are singletons. This specimen belongs to a study of blood T cell repertoires in COVID-19. Sequenced sample: peripheral blood. V gene TRBV7-2 combines with J gene TRBJ2-3, with TRBD2 matching over 7 bases. This clonotype was sampled from a human donor in a cohort sampled during active COVID-19. The donor label of this sample is uncertain. The CDR3 bases are TGTGCCAGCAGCTTAGCGGCGGGGGTAGATACGCAGTATTTT. Translation gives CASSLAAGVDTQYF.